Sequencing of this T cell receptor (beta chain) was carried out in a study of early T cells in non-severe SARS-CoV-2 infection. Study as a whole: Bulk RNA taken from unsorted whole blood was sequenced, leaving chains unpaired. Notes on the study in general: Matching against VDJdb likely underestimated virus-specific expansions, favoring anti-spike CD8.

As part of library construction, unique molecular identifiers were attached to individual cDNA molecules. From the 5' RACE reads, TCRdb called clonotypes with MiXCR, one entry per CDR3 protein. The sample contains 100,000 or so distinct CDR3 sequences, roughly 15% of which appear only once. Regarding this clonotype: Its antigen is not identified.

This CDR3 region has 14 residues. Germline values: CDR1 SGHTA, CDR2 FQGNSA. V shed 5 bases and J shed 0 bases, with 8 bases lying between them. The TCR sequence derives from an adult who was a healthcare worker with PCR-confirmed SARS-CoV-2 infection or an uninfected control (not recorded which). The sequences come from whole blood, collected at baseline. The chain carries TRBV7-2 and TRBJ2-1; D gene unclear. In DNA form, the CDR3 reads TGTGCCAGCAGCCTCCCGAGCTCCTACAATGAGCAGTTCTTC. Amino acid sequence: CASSLPSSYNEQFF.